One sample yielded the 25 T cell receptor beta chains listed below, sequenced in a study of blood T cell repertoires in COVID-19. Here immunoSEQ multiplex PCR was the method, and the copy in TCRdb shows in-frame clones only, minus some. The sample records around 200,000 clones, about 82% being singletons. Sequencing used PBMCs or T cells enriched from blood (not recorded which). The receptors originated from a middle-aged man with acute COVID-19.

The chain carries TRBV9 and TRBJ2-2; D perhaps matches TRBD2 (5 bases). The CDR3 covers 14 residues. The V end lost 4 bases, the J end lost 4 bases, and 11 bases lay between the germline ends. Looked up from germline, CDR1 is SGDLS and CDR2 is YYNGEE. The CDR3 sequence: CASSLSSGTGELFF. CDR3 sequence (DNA): TGTGCCAGCAGCTTGTCGAGCGGCACCGGGGAGCTGTTTTTT.

The chain employs TRBV6-5 and TRBJ2-5; maybe TRBD2 (7 bases). V was shortened by 4 bases and J by 5 bases, with 11 bases between the two germline ends. The CDR3 loop spans 13 amino acids. Germline V lookup: CDR1 MNHEY, CDR2 SVGAGI. The CDR3 reads CASSSPGGETQYF. DNA of the CDR3: TGTGCCAGCAGTTCCCCGGGGGGCGAGACCCAGTACTTC.

The chain links TRBV2 to TRBJ2-1, with TRBD1 as a possible D gene (6 bases). This CDR3 is 12 amino acids long. Trimming removed 6 bases at V and 5 bases at J, with 8 bases between. Germline CDR1 is SNHLY and CDR2 is FYNNEI. CDR3 sequence reads: CASSNRDNEQFF. DNA for the CDR3: TGTGCCAGCAGCAACAGGGACAATGAGCAGTTCTTC.

The genes are TRBV16 and TRBJ1-1; the D gene is possibly TRBD1 (6 bases). V was trimmed by 4 bases and J by 8 bases, leaving 17 bases between them. There are 14 residues in the CDR3. Looked up from germline, CDR1 is KGHSY and CDR2 is FQNENV. CDR3 sequence: CASSLTGIGTEAFF. The CDR3 nucleotides read TGTGCCAGCAGCCTTACAGGGATTGGGACCGAAGCTTTCTTT.

The genes are TRBV6-5 and TRBJ1-1; D gene ambiguous. V lost 4 bases and J 2 bases, leaving 11 bases between the germline ends. CDR1 MNHEY and CDR2 SVGAGI come from the germline V gene. The CDR3 length is 14 residues. This chain's CDR3 is CASSFARYNTEAFF. In DNA, the CDR3 is TGTGCCAGCAGTTTTGCCAGATATAACACTGAAGCTTTCTTT.

Here the CDR3 DNA reads TGTGCCAGCAGACCTAGCGGGGGAGACTACACCGGGGAGCTGTTTTTT. It translates to CASRPSGGDYTGELFF. V and J are TRBV28 and TRBJ2-2; 10 bases map to TRBD2. The CDR3 totals 16 residues. From germline, CDR1 is MDHEN and CDR2 SYDVKM. The V gene end was trimmed by 6 bases and the J gene end by 3 bases; junction bases not matched to a gene: 7.

J is TRBJ2-1 and V is TRBV7-6, with D possibly matching TRBD2 (5 bases). Trimming stripped 5 bases from V and 0 bases from J, with 8 bases between. This CDR3 spans 14 amino acids. Germline V gene lookup returns CDR1 SGHVS and CDR2 FNYEAQ. CDR3 loop: CASSPGISYNEQFF. CDR3 in DNA: TGTGCCAGCAGCCCGGGAATCTCCTACAATGAGCAGTTCTTC.

CDR3 DNA sequence: TGTGCCACCAGTGATCAGGACTATGGCTACACCTTC. Translating gives CATSDQDYGYTF. The genes are TRBV24-1 and TRBJ1-2, with D unresolved. Trimming removed 3 bases from V and 3 bases from J, with 4 bases in between. The CDR3 has 12 residues. The germline CDR1 and CDR2 sequences are KGHDR and SFDVKD.

The V and J genes are TRBV9 and TRBJ2-2; 7 bases are a match to TRBD2. V gave up 0 bases and J gave up 0 bases; unmatched junction bases: 11. The germline gives CDR1 SGDLS, CDR2 YYNGEE. This CDR3 is 19 amino acids long. The CDR3 spells CASSVGPLSGTTNTGELFF. Written as DNA, the CDR3 is TGTGCCAGCAGCGTAGGACCATTAAGCGGGACGACGAACACCGGGGAGCTGTTTTTT.

This clone was seen a few times. The chain joins TRBV5-1 to TRBJ2-2, with a possible D match to TRBD2 (6 bases). The CDR3 spans 13 residues. The germline V and J ends were trimmed by 3 bases and 6 bases, with 9 bases remaining between them. The germline gives CDR1 SGHRS, CDR2 YFSETQ. The CDR3 loop is CASSSEGAGELFF. The CDR3 DNA sequence: TGCGCCAGCAGCTCGGAGGGAGCCGGGGAGCTGTTTTTT.

CDR3 coding DNA: TGTGCCAGCAGCCAGATCAGGGATCAGCCCCAGCATTTT. Residues: CASSQIRDQPQHF. J is TRBJ1-5 and V is TRBV3-1 (or the pseudogene TRBV3-2); maybe TRBD1 (5 bases). The germline CDR1 and CDR2 sequences are LGHDT and YNNKEL (reference sequence). Trimming stripped 3 bases from V and 5 bases from J, with 8 bases between. The CDR3 loop spans 13 amino acids.

This clone has just a few counts. This rearrangement joins TRBV19 to TRBJ2-7; 11 bases align to TRBD1. Germline CDR1 is LNHDA and CDR2 is SQIVND (reference sequence). V dropped 2 bases and J dropped 6; count of bases not matched to a gene: 9. The CDR3 spans 16 residues. The CDR3: CASSIQGQGASVEQYF. The CDR3 DNA reads as TGTGCCAGTAGTATACAAGGACAGGGGGCGTCTGTCGAGCAGTACTTC.

This clone is a singleton in its sample. The V gene is TRBV9, the J gene TRBJ2-1; D ambiguous. The germline V gene has CDR1 SGDLS and CDR2 YYNGEE. The CDR3 loop spans 13 amino acids. The V and J ends lost 4 bases and 5 bases respectively, with 10 bases between them. CDR3 loop: CASSPGLNNEQFF. CDR3 nucleotides: TGTGCCAGCAGCCCCGGGTTAAACAATGAGCAGTTCTTC. Together with reference TRBV9 and TRBJ2-1, the CDR3 gives the full variable domain: DSGVTQTPKHLITATGQRVTLRCSPRSGDLSVYWYQQSLDQGLQFLIQYYNGEERAKGNILERFSAQQFPDLHSELNLSSLELGDSALYFCASSPGLNNEQFFGPGTRLTVL.

This chain joins TRBV19 and TRBJ2-2, with 10 bases identical to TRBD2. This CDR3 has 14 amino acids. CDR1 and CDR2 (germline): LNHDA, SQIVND (reference sequence). The junction had 4 bases not matched to a gene; V was cut back by 7 bases and J by 5 bases. The CDR3 region has the DNA TGTGCCAGTAAAAGCGGGAGGGGAACCGGGGAGCTGTTTTTT. It codes for CASKSGRGTGELFF. Drawing the rest from reference TRBV19 and TRBJ2-2, the complete variable domain is DGGITQSPKYLFRKEGQNVTLSCEQNLNHDAMYWYRQDPGQGLRLIYYSQIVNDFQKGDIAEGYSVSREKKESFPLTVTSAQKNPTAFYLCASKSGRGTGELFFGEGSRLTVL.

The V gene is TRBV9, the J gene TRBJ2-3; D is ambiguous. CDR1 SGDLS and CDR2 YYNGEE come from the germline V gene. This CDR3 spans 16 amino acids. Trimming removed 4 bases from V and 2 bases from J, with 17 bases in between. CDR3 DNA: TGTGCCAGCAGCTCCCCACTGCCCCTATTCACAGATACGCAGTATTTT. It yields the protein CASSSPLPLFTDTQYF. Drawing the rest from reference TRBV9 and TRBJ2-3, the complete variable domain is DSGVTQTPKHLITATGQRVTLRCSPRSGDLSVYWYQQSLDQGLQFLIQYYNGEERAKGNILERFSAQQFPDLHSELNLSSLELGDSALYFCASSSPLPLFTDTQYFGPGTRLTVL.

The chain combines TRBV3-1 (or the pseudogene TRBV3-2) with TRBJ1-4; 8 positions match TRBD1. CDR3 size: 15 residues. From germline, CDR1 is LGHDT and CDR2 YNNKEL (reference sequence). V shed 4 bases and J 3 bases; nucleotides not matched to a gene: 4. In DNA form, the CDR3 reads TGTGCCAGCAGCCTGACAGGGGCTTCTAATGAAAAACTGTTTTTT. Translated, it gives CASSLTGASNEKLFF.

The chain employs TRBV7-8 and TRBJ1-5; TRBD1 matches 8 bases. Germline V gene lookup returns CDR1 SGHVS and CDR2 FQNEAQ. CDR3 length: 13 amino acids. Trimming cost V 10 bases and J 2 bases; bases outside gene matches: 4. The CDR3 bases are TGTGCCACGGGACAGGCGGGCAATCAGCCCCAGCATTTT. Its translation: CATGQAGNQPQHF.

The J gene is TRBJ1-1, the V gene TRBV28, with D unresolved. Trimming left V 7 bases short and J 4 bases short, with 16 bases between. This CDR3 spans 14 amino acids. Germline CDR1 MDHEN, CDR2 SYDVKM. In DNA form, the CDR3 reads TGTGCCAGCAAAGACACCTCCCGGGGCACTGAAGCTTTCTTT. Amino acid sequence: CASKDTSRGTEAFF.

The table lists this clone with a count of one. The chain links TRBV28 to TRBJ1-4; D may be TRBD1 (5 bases). Trimming cost V 3 bases and J 6 bases, with 11 bases left between them. The CDR3 runs 14 residues. Germline CDR1 reads MDHEN; CDR2 reads SYDVKM. The CDR3 reads CASSFGTVYEKLFF. The CDR3 DNA follows: TGTGCCAGCAGTTTCGGGACTGTATATGAAAAACTGTTTTTT.

The chain combines TRBV2 with TRBJ1-2; the D gene is possibly TRBD1 (5 bases). The CDR3 covers 13 residues. Trimming stripped 1 base from V and 7 bases from J, with 10 bases between. Per the germline V gene, CDR1 is SNHLY and CDR2 is FYNNEI. The CDR3 bases are TGTGCCAGCAGTGAAGTCGTGGGGGGTGGCTACACCTTC. Protein product: CASSEVVGGGYTF.

V gene TRBV25-1 combines with J gene TRBJ2-3; TRBD1 aligns across 7 bases. With 1 base clipped from V and 3 bases from J, the junction kept 7 bases outside the gene matches. Germline V CDR1 and CDR2: MGHDK, SYGVNS. The CDR3 has 16 residues. For the CDR3, the DNA is TGTGCCAGCAGTGAATCCGTGACAGGGATTACAGATACGCAGTATTTT. Amino acid sequence: CASSESVTGITDTQYF.

V is TRBV11-2 and J is TRBJ2-7, with TRBD2 as a possible D gene (5 bases). Trimming removed 6 bases at V and 0 bases at J, with 12 bases between. The CDR3 contains 14 residues. Germline CDR1 reads SGHAT; CDR2 reads FQNNGV. The CDR3 region has the DNA TGTGCCAGCAGGAGGACTTTCCCCTCCTACGAGCAGTACTTC. It is translated as CASRRTFPSYEQYF. Filled out from reference TRBV11-2 and TRBJ2-7, the complete variable domain reads EAGVAQSPRYKIIEKRQSVAFWCNPISGHATLYWYQQILGQGPKLLIQFQNNGVVDDSQLPKDRFSAERLKGVDSTLKIQPAKLEDSAVYLCASRRTFPSYEQYFGPGTRLTVT.

The J gene is TRBJ2-7, the V gene TRBV7-6, with TRBD2 as a possible D gene (6 bases). This CDR3 has 14 residues. V shed 1 base and J shed 4 bases, with 11 bases lying between them. Germline V CDR1 and CDR2: SGHVS, FNYEAQ. The CDR3 is CASSLGASAYEQYF. CDR3 coding DNA: TGTGCCAGCAGCTTAGGGGCTAGCGCTTACGAGCAGTACTTC.

J is TRBJ1-5 and V is TRBV5-1, with 7 bases lining up with TRBD1. The V and J ends lost 4 bases and 4 bases, in that order; junction bases with no gene match: 5. The CDR3 consists of 14 residues. Germline values: CDR1 SGHRS, CDR2 YFSETQ. This CDR3 reads CASSEDRENQPQHF. CDR3 DNA: TGCGCCAGCAGCGAAGACAGGGAGAATCAGCCCCAGCATTTT. The whole variable domain, remainder taken from reference TRBV5-1 and TRBJ1-5, is KAGVTQTPRYLIKTRGQQVTLSCSPISGHRSVSWYQQTPGQGLQFLFEYFSETQRNKGNFPGRFSGRQFSNSRSEMNVSTLELGDSALYLCASSEDRENQPQHFGDGTRLSIL.

The rearrangement joins TRBV14 to TRBJ2-4, with unresolved D. V was pared by 1 base and J by 8 bases, with 18 bases between. The germline gives CDR1 SGHDN, CDR2 FVKESK. The CDR3 has 16 amino acids. CDR3 residues: CASSQVGRGPRDIQYF. CDR3 in DNA: TGTGCCAGCAGCCAAGTCGGCCGCGGCCCTCGTGACATTCAGTACTTC.